This T cell receptor (beta chain) emerged from a study of blood T cell repertoires in COVID-19. Study at large: The samples span acute and convalescent COVID-19 from the United States, Italy and Spain. T cells, B-cell-depleted T cells, or PBMCs provided the cDNA or gDNA that served as material.

Method: immunoSEQ multiplex PCR; TCRdb's copy keeps in-frame clones and lacks some. The top ten hold nearly 15% of the sample, which has 180,000 or so clones, 84% seen once. The germline CDR1 and CDR2 sequences are SNHLY and FYNNEI. The CDR3 covers 15 residues. Deletions cut 1 base from V and 4 bases from J, with 10 bases between. Donors were grouped by their self-reported clinical history. For recovered donors of Cohort 3, there were two negative PCRs, clearance, or symptom resolution. The sequence came from a man aged 50 or older who had recovered from COVID-19. The genes are TRBV2 and TRBJ1-4; a weak D match, TRBD1 (6 bases). Source material: PBMCs or T cells enriched from blood (not recorded which). CDR3 sequence reads: CASSEGRGNNEKLFF. The CDR3 nucleotides read TGTGCCAGCAGTGAAGGCAGGGGTAATAATGAAAAACTGTTTTTT.